A selection of T cell receptor beta chains follows, all from one sample in a study of cytomegalovirus exposure and HLA in healthy donors. Clones were read by immunoSEQ multiplex PCR, and TCRdb kept only the in-frame ones, dropping some. Of hundreds of thousands of clones detected, approximately 82% appear once; the ten largest clones hold about 0.58%. Sample: PBMCs. Receptors were obtained from a woman in her 40s in good health and CMV-seronegative. CDR3s include the opening cysteine and the closing phenylalanine or tryptophan. The order of the fields is J gene, V gene, CDR3 protein.

J gene: TRBJ1-1
V gene: TRBV5-6
CDR3 protein: CASSVGMAAAEAFF

J gene: TRBJ2-6
V gene: TRBV28
CDR3 protein: CAILERAPGANVLTF

J gene: TRBJ1-1
V gene: TRBV29-1
CDR3 protein: CSVQGANTEAFF

J gene: TRBJ1-1
V gene: TRBV14
CDR3 protein: CAGSQRRDRDQNTEAFF

J gene: TRBJ1-1
V gene: TRBV29-1
CDR3 protein: CSVLGGRVLEAFF

J gene: TRBJ2-7
V gene: TRBV30
CDR3 protein: CAWSTDRKSSYEQYF

J gene: TRBJ2-2
V gene: TRBV2
CDR3 protein: CASSELREGTGELFF

J gene: TRBJ1-6
V gene: TRBV14
CDR3 protein: CASSQDLRSPLHF

J gene: TRBJ2-7
V gene: TRBV19
CDR3 protein: CASTDRDRTYEQYF

J gene: TRBJ1-2
V gene: TRBV29-1
CDR3 protein: CSVDLGGSLYGYTF

J gene: TRBJ1-3
V gene: TRBV19
CDR3 protein: CASSLNSGNTIYF

J gene: TRBJ2-2
V gene: TRBV6-1
CDR3 protein: CASLGLASTGELFF

J gene: TRBJ1-2
V gene: TRBV6-5
CDR3 protein: CASSPTDSYGYTF

J gene: TRBJ2-7
V gene: TRBV9
CDR3 protein: CASSVGGQGAHEQYF

J gene: TRBJ2-5
V gene: TRBV2
CDR3 protein: CASSEARVEETQYF

J gene: TRBJ1-5
V gene: TRBV5-1
CDR3 protein: CASSLGQDNQPQHF

J gene: TRBJ1-5
V gene: TRBV6-1
CDR3 protein: CATKEASISNQPQHF

J gene: TRBJ2-2
V gene: TRBV19
CDR3 protein: CASRREAGELFF

J gene: TRBJ1-4
V gene: TRBV7-2
CDR3 protein: CASSTRGLHEKLFF

J gene: TRBJ2-7
V gene: TRBV7-9
CDR3 protein: CASSFPDRHSYEQYF

J gene: TRBJ2-7
V gene: TRBV5-1
CDR3 protein: CASRSSGGTGVSYEQYF

J gene: TRBJ2-5
V gene: TRBV11-3
CDR3 protein: CASSRPARTSGKETQYF

J gene: TRBJ1-2
V gene: TRBV7-9
CDR3 protein: CASSTGVLRHGYTF

J gene: TRBJ2-5
V gene: TRBV18
CDR3 protein: CASSTTGTQETQYF

J gene: TRBJ2-3
V gene: TRBV2
CDR3 protein: CASSETFSTWSQYF

J gene: TRBJ1-5
V gene: TRBV7-2
CDR3 protein: CASSISDIHQPQHF

J gene: TRBJ2-7
V gene: TRBV14
CDR3 protein: CASSQARVSEQYF

J gene: TRBJ2-7
V gene: TRBV27
CDR3 protein: CASSQTGIEQYF

J gene: TRBJ1-1
V gene: TRBV28
CDR3 protein: CASSRDRGRGDTEAFF

J gene: TRBJ2-1
V gene: TRBV4-3
CDR3 protein: CASRGTGGDEQFF

J gene: TRBJ1-3
V gene: TRBV7-9
CDR3 protein: CASSLVLNTIYF

J gene: TRBJ2-1
V gene: TRBV5-1
CDR3 protein: CASSSGAYNEQFF

J gene: TRBJ1-4
V gene: TRBV7-9
CDR3 protein: CASSPPFATNEKLFF

J gene: TRBJ1-2
V gene: TRBV5-1
CDR3 protein: CASSLEYSNYGYTF

J gene: TRBJ2-1
V gene: TRBV19
CDR3 protein: CASSIRGNSYNEQFF

J gene: TRBJ1-2
V gene: TRBV28
CDR3 protein: CASRMGDRGPYGYTF

J gene: TRBJ2-1
V gene: TRBV28
CDR3 protein: CASSLIAGGRGEQFF

J gene: TRBJ1-2
V gene: TRBV7-9
CDR3 protein: CASSRTGGDHGYTF

J gene: TRBJ2-7
V gene: TRBV7-2
CDR3 protein: CASRSAGAGAEQYF

J gene: TRBJ2-3
V gene: TRBV27
CDR3 protein: CASSAPSGRNTDTQYF

J gene: TRBJ1-2
V gene: TRBV30
CDR3 protein: CAWSVPWTGSYGYTF

J gene: TRBJ1-1
V gene: TRBV19
CDR3 protein: CASSTTRAGNTEAFF

J gene: TRBJ1-5
V gene: TRBV7-2
CDR3 protein: CASSRRDRGLGQPQHF

J gene: TRBJ2-7
V gene: TRBV6-5
CDR3 protein: CASRAGDRMHEQYF

J gene: TRBJ2-7
V gene: TRBV6-6
CDR3 protein: CASSYSGGVSYEQYF

J gene: TRBJ2-1
V gene: TRBV2
CDR3 protein: CASHIGTGSYNEQFF

J gene: TRBJ2-2
V gene: TRBV18
CDR3 protein: CASSPPGTGNTGELFF

J gene: TRBJ2-7
V gene: TRBV6-5
CDR3 protein: CASRRDYSYEQYF

J gene: TRBJ2-1
V gene: TRBV9
CDR3 protein: CASSPGTTTSYEQFF

J gene: TRBJ2-1
V gene: TRBV5-4
CDR3 protein: CASSSTRGYNEQFF

J gene: TRBJ1-1
V gene: TRBV7-2
CDR3 protein: CASSLYGMPFF

J gene: TRBJ2-3
V gene: TRBV5-4
CDR3 protein: CASSVRGPGEDTQYF

J gene: TRBJ2-1
V gene: TRBV5-1
CDR3 protein: CASSTGLAGGYNEQFF

J gene: TRBJ2-7
V gene: TRBV27
CDR3 protein: CASSSTSGGSEQYF

J gene: TRBJ2-5
V gene: TRBV11-2
CDR3 protein: CASSQRGANETQYF

J gene: TRBJ1-2
V gene: TRBV5-4
CDR3 protein: CASSQGGSYGYTF

J gene: TRBJ2-3
V gene: TRBV4-3
CDR3 protein: CASSQNRGVTQYF

J gene: TRBJ1-5
V gene: TRBV6-1
CDR3 protein: CAISQGIGQPQHF

J gene: TRBJ2-7
V gene: TRBV30
CDR3 protein: CAWSVGAGAYEQYF